Each of the 16 T cell receptor beta chains below was sequenced from the same sample in a study of post-analysis software for immune sequencing data. The study's findings and limits: With TRBV5-6, TRBV5-1 and TRBV20-1 included, several TRBV segments were more frequent in patients than in controls.

Antigens for these TCRs are unknown. Unique molecular identifiers were carried by the TCR beta cDNA libraries. TCRdb independently ran MiXCR on the PCR reads; one entry per CDR3 protein. This sample carries 750,000 to 900,000 distinct CDR3 sequences, 46% of them seen once, and the ten largest clones take approximately 4.4%. Specimen: blood. Receptors originate from a girl under 18 with multiple sclerosis.

The rearrangement links TRBV20-1 to TRBJ1-2, with a possible D match to TRBD1 (6 bases). Trimming stripped 6 bases from V and 4 bases from J, with 18 bases between. Germline V gene lookup returns CDR1 DFQATT and CDR2 SNEGSKA (reference sequence). The CDR3 is 14 amino acids. The CDR3, as DNA: TGCAGTGCAGAAACGGGACAAGGCGGCTATGGCTACACCTTC. Translation gives CSAETGQGGYGYTF.

This clonotype was counted only a few times. The chain joins TRBV29-1 to TRBJ2-7; TRBD2 agrees at 8 bases. The CDR3 covers 12 residues. CDR1 is SQVTM and CDR2 is ANQGSEA in the germline V gene. The J segment lost 4 bases and the V segment lost 7 bases, leaving 6 bases of the junction unmatched. This CDR3 is CSAVGLAYEQYF. CDR3 nucleotides: TGCAGCGCCGTCGGACTAGCTTACGAGCAGTACTTC.

The rearrangement links TRBV27 to TRBJ2-5; 14 bases agree with TRBD2. CDR1 is MNHEY, CDR2 SMNVEV, per germline (reference sequence). The J segment lost 11 bases and the V segment lost 10 bases, leaving 12 bases of the junction unmatched. The CDR3 extends over 14 amino acids. CDR3 sequence: CATHSGLAGGEQYF. The CDR3 nucleotides read TGTGCCACCCACTCCGGACTAGCGGGAGGTGAGCAGTACTTC.

In its sample, this clonotype was seen a few times. This sequence joins TRBV15 and TRBJ2-5; D uncertain. CDR1 is LNHNV and CDR2 is YYDKDF in the germline V gene (reference sequence). The V gene lost 0 bases and the J gene lost 4 bases, with 6 bases spanning the gap. The CDR3 spans 13 residues. The CDR3 DNA follows: TGTGCCACCAGCAGAGATTGGGGAGAGACCCAGTACTTC. Its translation: CATSRDWGETQYF.

The V and J genes are TRBV29-1 and TRBJ2-1, with D perhaps matching TRBD1 or TRBD2 (5 bases each). V gave up 7 bases and J gave up 0 bases, with 7 bases separating them. Germline CDR1 and CDR2: SQVTM and ANQGSEA. The CDR3 is made up of 12 amino acids. The chain's CDR3 is CSGGVSYNEQFF. CDR3 bases: TGCAGCGGAGGGGTCTCCTACAATGAGCAGTTCTTC.

The gene calls are TRBV20-1 and TRBJ2-7; 9 positions match TRBD2. Germline CDR1 reads DFQATT; CDR2 reads SNEGSKA (reference sequence). CDR3 length equals 15 residues. Unmatched junction bases numbered 4, after V lost 0 bases and J lost 1 base. CDR3 DNA: TGCAGTGCTAGAGATCCTAGCGGGATATCCTACGAGCAGTACTTC. It codes for CSARDPSGISYEQYF.

The chain couples TRBV29-1 to TRBJ1-2; D may be TRBD1 (6 bases). Germline V lookup: CDR1 SQVTM, CDR2 ANQGSEA. The CDR3 has 11 residues. Trimming stripped 3 bases from V and 13 bases from J, with 15 bases between. CDR3 DNA: TGCAGCGTTGATATGGGGGGCGCACCCACCTTC. It translates to CSVDMGGAPTF.

The CDR3 region has the DNA TGTGCTCGTGGGCCATCGAGACCCCCAGATACGCAGTATTTT. Its protein product is CARGPSRPPDTQYF. The chain combines TRBV19 with TRBJ2-3, with D uncertain. CDR1 is LNHDA, CDR2 SQIVND, per germline (reference sequence). The CDR3 covers 14 residues. Supplemented by reference TRBV19 and TRBJ2-3, the full variable domain reads DGGITQSPKYLFRKEGQNVTLSCEQNLNHDAMYWYRQDPGQGLRLIYYSQIVNDFQKGDIAEGYSVSREKKESFPLTVTSAQKNPTAFYLCARGPSRPPDTQYFGPGTRLTVL.

This clonotype was picked up a small number of times. The J gene is TRBJ2-1, the V gene TRBV7-3; possible D gene TRBD2, 5 bases. This CDR3 region has 14 residues. V lost 3 bases and J 5 bases, leaving 11 bases between the germline ends. Per the germline V gene, CDR1 is SGHTA and CDR2 is FQGTGA. The CDR3: CASSFVGSDNEQFF. The CDR3 DNA sequence: TGTGCCAGCAGCTTTGTGGGGAGTGACAATGAGCAGTTCTTC.

The gene calls are TRBV12-3 or TRBV12-4 and TRBJ2-3; 10 nucleotides line up with TRBD2. The CDR3 has 15 residues. Trimming took 4 bases from V and 2 from J; bases not matched to a gene: 3. CDR3 sequence reads: CASSWTSGDTDTQYF. In DNA form, the CDR3 reads TGTGCCAGCAGTTGGACTAGCGGAGACACAGATACGCAGTATTTT.

The chain carries TRBV15 and TRBJ2-5; a possible D gene is TRBD1 (5 bases). V lost 8 bases to trimming and J lost 2 bases, with 12 bases between them. Germline V CDR1 and CDR2: LNHNV, YYDKDF (reference sequence). The CDR3 extends over 13 amino acids. CDR3 in amino acids: CATLDSPQETQYF. The CDR3 DNA is TGTGCCACCCTAGACAGCCCTCAAGAGACCCAGTACTTC.

CDR3 sequence (DNA): TGTGCCATCCTGCAGGGGGCGAGAGGCTACACCTTC. It specifies CAILQGARGYTF. The chain uses TRBV10-3 and TRBJ1-2; 8 bases align to TRBD1. Germline lookup yields CDR1 ENHRY and CDR2 SYGVKD. The V gene end was trimmed by 8 bases and the J gene end by 8 bases; junction bases not matched to a gene: 7. This CDR3 has 12 residues.

This clonotype was picked up a small number of times. This chain connects TRBV4-3 to TRBJ2-3; 16 nucleotides agree with TRBD2. The V segment lost 3 bases and the J segment 3 bases; nucleotides outside the gene matches: 9. The V gene's germline CDR1 is LGHNA and CDR2 YSLEER. This CDR3 is 19 amino acids long. The CDR3 spells CASSHGLGLAGGSTDTQYF. The CDR3 coding sequence is TGCGCCAGCAGCCATGGCCTGGGACTAGCGGGAGGGTCTACAGATACGCAGTATTTT.

Comments on this clonotype: The junction departs from the called germline gene at one end, perhaps through a read error. The chain combines TRBV12-3 or TRBV12-4 with TRBJ2-7; possible D gene TRBD2, 6 bases. The CDR3 runs 13 residues. The CDR3 DNA sequence: TGTGCCAGCAGTATAGCGGCCGGCTACGAGCAGTACTTC. Amino acid sequence: CASSIAAGYEQYF.

V usage is TRBV12-3 or TRBV12-4 and J usage is TRBJ2-5; 10 bases fit TRBD2. V shed 5 bases, J shed 6 bases, and the junction held 9 bases outside the gene matches. CDR3 length: 15 residues. The CDR3 is CASSGASGRGKTQYF. The CDR3 coding sequence is TGTGCCAGCAGTGGGGCTAGCGGGAGAGGGAAGACCCAGTACTTC.

The rearrangement uses TRBV20-1 and TRBJ1-2, with D maybe TRBD1 (6 bases). The V end lost 3 bases, the J end lost 0 bases, and 11 bases lay between the germline ends. The CDR3 length is 14 residues. In germline, CDR1 is DFQATT, CDR2 SNEGSKA (reference sequence). CDR3 residues: CSASGTKANYGYTF. CDR3 sequence (DNA): TGCAGTGCTAGCGGGACAAAAGCTAACTATGGCTACACCTTC.